Sequencing of this TCR beta chain was carried out in a study of blood T cell repertoires in COVID-19. The CDR3 runs to 14 residues. Germline CDR1 and CDR2: LGHNA and YNFKEQ. Trimming took off 1 base at V and 5 bases at J, with 11 bases between the two ends. Assay used: immunoSEQ multiplex PCR; TCRdb lists only in-frame clones, some missing. The sample carries tens of thousands of clones, 87% recorded once. Sequenced input: peripheral blood. The gene calls are TRBV4-2 and TRBJ1-2; D unresolved. This sequence was found in a man in his 60s with acute or convalescent COVID-19. The CDR3 nucleotides read TGTGCCAGCAGCCAAGTGCAGCCGGAGTATGGCTACACCTTC. Translating it yields CASSQVQPEYGYTF.